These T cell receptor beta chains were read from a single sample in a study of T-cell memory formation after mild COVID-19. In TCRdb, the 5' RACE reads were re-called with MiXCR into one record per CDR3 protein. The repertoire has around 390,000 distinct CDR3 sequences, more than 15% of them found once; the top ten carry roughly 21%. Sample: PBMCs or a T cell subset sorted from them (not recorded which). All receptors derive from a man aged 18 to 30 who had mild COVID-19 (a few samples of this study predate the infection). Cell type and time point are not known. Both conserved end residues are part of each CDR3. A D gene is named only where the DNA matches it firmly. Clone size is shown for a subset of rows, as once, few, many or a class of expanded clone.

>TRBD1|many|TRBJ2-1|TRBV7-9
CASSSPGQGIGRNEQFF
TGTGCCAGCAGCTCACCGGGACAGGGGATAGGTAGGAATGAGCAGTTCTTC
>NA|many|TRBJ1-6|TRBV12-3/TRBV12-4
CASSLEFNSPLHF
TGTGCCAGCAGTTTAGAATTCAATTCACCCCTCCACTTT
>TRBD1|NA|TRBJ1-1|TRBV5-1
CASSLTGTVNTEAFF
TGCGCCAGCAGCTTGACCGGGACAGTGAACACTGAAGCTTTCTTT
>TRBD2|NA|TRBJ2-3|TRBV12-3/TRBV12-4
CASSRLAPSADTQYF
TGTGCCAGCAGCCGACTAGCGCCGTCAGCAGATACGCAGTATTTT
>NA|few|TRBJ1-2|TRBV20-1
CSAGSTGNSGYTF
TGCAGTGCTGGATCAACAGGGAACAGTGGCTACACCTTC
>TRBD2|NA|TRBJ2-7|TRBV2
CASRRLAESYEQYF
TGTGCCAGCAGACGACTAGCGGAGAGCTACGAGCAGTACTTC
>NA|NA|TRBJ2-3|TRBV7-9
CASRATGNTDTQYF
TGTGCCAGCAGGGCGACGGGGAACACAGATACGCAGTATTTT
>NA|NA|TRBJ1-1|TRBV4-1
CASSQARGNTEAFF
TGCGCCAGCAGCCAAGCGCGGGGGAACACTGAAGCTTTCTTT
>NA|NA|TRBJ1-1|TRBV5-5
CASSSKKADTEAFF
TGTGCCAGCAGCTCGAAAAAGGCGGACACTGAAGCTTTCTTT
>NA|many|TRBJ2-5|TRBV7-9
CASSGGRSQFKETQYF
TGTGCCAGCAGCGGCGGGCGCTCGCAGTTCAAAGAGACCCAGTACTTC
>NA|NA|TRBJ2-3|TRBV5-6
CASSLVGVDSTDTQYF
TGTGCCAGCAGCTTGGTGGGGGTAGATAGCACAGATACGCAGTATTTT
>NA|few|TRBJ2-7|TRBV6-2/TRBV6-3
CASTISPEGSEQYF
TGTGCCAGCACCATCAGCCCGGAGGGGTCCGAGCAGTACTTC
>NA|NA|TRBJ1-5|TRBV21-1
CASSKFPTGNQPQHF
TGTGCCAGCAGCAAATTCCCCACAGGCAATCAGCCCCAGCATTTT
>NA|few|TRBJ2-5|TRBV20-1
CSASPLLVGEETQYF
TGCAGTGCAAGCCCCTTGTTAGTGGGGGAAGAGACCCAGTACTTC
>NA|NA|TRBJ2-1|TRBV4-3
CASSQAVGVWDEQFF
TGCGCCAGCAGCCAAGCGGTTGGGGTCTGGGATGAGCAGTTCTTC
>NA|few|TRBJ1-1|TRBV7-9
CASSLRGGGTEAFF
TGTGCCAGCAGCTTACGGGGGGGCGGAACTGAAGCTTTCTTT
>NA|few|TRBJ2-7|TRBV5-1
CASSLGYLYEQYF
TGCGCCAGCAGCTTAGGTTATCTCTACGAGCAGTACTTC
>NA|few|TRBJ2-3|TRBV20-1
CSARDWGGTTDTQYF
TGCAGTGCTAGAGATTGGGGCGGAACCACAGATACGCAGTATTTT
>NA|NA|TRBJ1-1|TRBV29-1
CSVSWAGSEAFF
TGCAGCGTCTCGTGGGCCGGGTCTGAAGCTTTCTTT
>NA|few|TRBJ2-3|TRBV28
CASSPGYTDTQYF
TGTGCCAGCAGTCCCGGCTACACAGATACGCAGTATTTT
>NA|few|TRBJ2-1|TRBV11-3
CASSLRGPAYNEQFF
TGTGCCAGCAGTTTGAGGGGTCCTGCCTACAATGAGCAGTTCTTC
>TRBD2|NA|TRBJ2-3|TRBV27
CASRMTSGGSLTQYF
TGTGCCAGCAGGATGACTAGCGGGGGATCGCTGACGCAGTATTTT
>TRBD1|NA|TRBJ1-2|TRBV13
CASSRGQGTVYGYTF
TGTGCCAGCAGCAGGGGACAGGGGACGGTATATGGCTACACCTTC
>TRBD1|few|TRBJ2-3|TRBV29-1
CSVEGQGRDTQYF
TGCAGCGTTGAAGGACAGGGGAGGGATACGCAGTATTTT
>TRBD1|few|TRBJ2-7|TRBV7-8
CASSSPRYRDRGHEQYF
TGTGCCAGCAGCTCCCCGCGGTACCGGGACAGGGGCCACGAGCAGTACTTC
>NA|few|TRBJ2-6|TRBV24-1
CATSVTGSSGANVLTF
TGTGCCACCAGTGTAACGGGGTCCTCTGGGGCCAACGTCCTGACTTTC
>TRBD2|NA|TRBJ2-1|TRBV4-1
CASNPREGRLNNEQFF
TGCGCCAGCAACCCTAGGGAGGGACGGTTGAACAATGAGCAGTTCTTC
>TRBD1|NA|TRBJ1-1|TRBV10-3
CAIRGQGNTEAFF
TGTGCCATCAGGGGACAGGGTAACACTGAAGCTTTCTTT
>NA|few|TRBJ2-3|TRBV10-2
CASSDGRRADTQYF
TGCGCCAGCAGTGATGGTCGTAGGGCAGATACGCAGTATTTT
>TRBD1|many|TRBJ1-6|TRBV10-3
CAIAGGTGRHSPLHF
TGTGCCATCGCGGGGGGGACAGGGAGGCATTCACCCCTCCACTTT
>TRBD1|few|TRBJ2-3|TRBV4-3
CASSQDGQDTDTQYF
TGCGCCAGCAGCCAAGACGGACAGGACACAGATACGCAGTATTTT
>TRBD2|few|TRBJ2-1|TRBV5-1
CASSGGGANTYNEQFF
TGCGCCAGCAGTGGCGGGGGGGCAAATACCTACAATGAGCAGTTCTTC
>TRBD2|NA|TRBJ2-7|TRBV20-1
CSAPGLFTYEQYF
TGCAGTGCCCCGGGACTATTCACCTACGAGCAGTACTTC
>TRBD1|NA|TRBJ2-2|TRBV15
CATRRVRGRNTGELFF
TGTGCCACCAGGAGGGTGAGGGGGCGGAACACCGGGGAGCTGTTTTTT
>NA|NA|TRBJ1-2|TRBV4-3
CASSRSPGTQNYGYTF
TGCGCCAGCAGCCGTAGTCCCGGGACACAAAACTATGGCTACACCTTC
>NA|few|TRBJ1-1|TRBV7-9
CASTLPREGTEAFF
TGTGCCAGCACCCTTCCTAGGGAGGGCACTGAAGCTTTCTTT
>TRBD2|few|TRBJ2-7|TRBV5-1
CASSPGLAINEQYF
TGCGCCAGCAGCCCGGGACTAGCCATCAACGAGCAGTACTTC
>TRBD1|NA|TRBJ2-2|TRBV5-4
CASNPRDRGNTGELFF
TGTGCCAGCAACCCGCGGGACAGGGGGAACACCGGGGAGCTGTTTTTT
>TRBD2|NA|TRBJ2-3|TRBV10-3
CAISESRAGVNTQYF
TGTGCCATCAGTGAGTCTAGGGCGGGGGTGAATACGCAGTATTTT
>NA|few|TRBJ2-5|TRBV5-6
CASSFGGLDTQYF
TGTGCCAGCAGCTTCGGGGGCCTGGACACCCAGTACTTC
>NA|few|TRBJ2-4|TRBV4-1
CASSQGRQVAKNIQYF
TGCGCCAGCAGCCAGGGAAGACAGGTAGCCAAAAACATTCAGTACTTC
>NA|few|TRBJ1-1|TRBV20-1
CSAPSTWNTEAFF
TGCAGTGCTCCGTCGACTTGGAACACTGAAGCTTTCTTT
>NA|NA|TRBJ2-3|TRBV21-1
CASSKGRSTDTQYF
TGTGCCAGCAGCAAGGGACGGAGCACAGATACGCAGTATTTT
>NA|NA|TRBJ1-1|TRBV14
CASSQGVGTEAFF
TGTGCCAGCAGCCAAGGGGTAGGCACTGAAGCTTTCTTT
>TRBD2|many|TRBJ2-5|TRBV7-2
CASSPTSGQETQYF
TGTGCCAGCAGTCCAACTAGCGGCCAAGAGACCCAGTACTTC
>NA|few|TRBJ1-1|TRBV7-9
CASSLIGNEAFF
TGTGCCAGCAGCTTAATTGGGAATGAAGCTTTCTTT
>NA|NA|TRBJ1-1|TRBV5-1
CASRHRAVMNTEAFF
TGCGCCAGCCGCCACCGGGCAGTTATGAACACTGAAGCTTTCTTT
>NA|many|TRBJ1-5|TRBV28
CASSRTFNQPQHF
TGTGCCAGCAGTCGGACCTTCAATCAGCCCCAGCATTTT